This T cell receptor beta chain stems from a study of cytomegalovirus exposure and HLA in healthy donors. About the research overall: Per a later analysis, the approximately 700 first-cohort and some 110 validation repertoires shared one platform.

Using immunoSEQ multiplex PCR, the repertoire was profiled, and TCRdb retains in-frame clones only, with some absent. The repertoire has about 220,000 clones, roughly 88% of them found once; the top ten carry more than 12%. The study's findings and limits: Clusters of TCRs from the first cohort tended to co-occur in the approximately 120 validation repertoires (as a later analysis found). In vitro testing confirmed a few CMV-associated chains as specific for CMV antigens.

The V end lost 1 base, the J end lost 3 bases, and 7 bases lay between the germline ends. The CDR3 has 13 amino acids. The V gene's germline CDR1 is MGHRA and CDR2 YSYEKL. A remark on this clone: Its antigen remains unidentified.

The study drew the donors from its 120-subject validation cohort, separate from the roughly 670-subject first cohort. The chain couples TRBV4-1 to TRBJ2-7; D unclear. Material: PBMCs. This sequence originates from a woman aged 25 to 39 in good health and CMV-seropositive. In DNA form, the CDR3 reads TGCGCCAGCAGCCAAGGCTCGCACTACGAGCAGTACTTC. This sequence encodes CASSQGSHYEQYF.